This T cell receptor (beta chain) was retrieved from a study of blood T cell repertoires in COVID-19. Germline assignment: CDR1 SGHNT and CDR2 YENEEA. V was cut by 3 bases and J by 0 bases, with 4 bases left in between. The CDR3 contains 13 residues. Measured with immunoSEQ multiplex PCR; TCRdb has only the in-frame clones, and not every one. The sample lists 95,000 to 150,000 clones, around three quarters occurring once. The chain has TRBV11-3 and TRBJ2-3; D not certain. The specimen was peripheral blood. The sequence was collected from a woman of 80 years or more with acute or convalescent COVID-19. The CDR3 is CASSFQSTDTQYF. For the CDR3, the DNA is TGTGCCAGCAGCTTTCAGAGCACAGATACGCAGTATTTT. Using reference TRBV11-3 and TRBJ2-3 for the parts outside the CDR3, the full variable domain is EAGVVQSPRYKIIEKKQPVAFWCNPISGHNTLYWYLQNLGQGPELLIRYENEEAVDDSQLPKDRFSAERLKGVDSTLKIQPAELGDSAVYLCASSFQSTDTQYFGPGTRLTVL.